The rows below give T cell receptor beta chains drawn from one sample of a study of cytomegalovirus exposure and HLA in healthy donors. TCRdb's copy holds only in-frame clones and misses some; the assay was immunoSEQ multiplex PCR. This sample has 150,000 to 200,000 clones, with roughly 79% found just once. The sequencing input was PBMCs. These receptors originate from a man between 18 and 35 years old in good health and CMV-seropositive. Each CDR3 is given with its conserved first and last residue. The order of the fields is J gene, D gene, V gene, clone size, CDR3 DNA, CDR3 protein. The D gene is left open where the match is weak. Clone sizes are given selectively: once, few, many, or a class where the clone is expanded.

>TRBJ2-1|-|TRBV29-1|-
TGCAGCGTTGAAGCGGTCCGCAGGGCCTACAATGAGCAGTTCTTC
CSVEAVRRAYNEQFF
>TRBJ2-1|TRBD2|TRBV4-3|-
TGCGCCAGCAGCCACCTACTAGCGGGAGAGGGCAATGAGCAGTTCTTC
CASSHLLAGEGNEQFF
>TRBJ1-2|-|TRBV11-2|-
TGTGCCAGCATGAGTGCGGATGGCTACACCTTC
CASMSADGYTF
>TRBJ2-7|TRBD1|TRBV11-2|-
TGTGCCAGCAGTTACCCGGGACAGCGATACGAGCAGTACTTC
CASSYPGQRYEQYF
>TRBJ1-1|-|TRBV6-1|few
TGTGCCAGCAGTCGGACAGATTTGAGGACTGAAGCTTTCTTT
CASSRTDLRTEAFF
>TRBJ2-7|TRBD1|TRBV28|-
TGTGCCAGCAGTTCCGCCGGGACAGGGGACTACGAGCAGTACTTC
CASSSAGTGDYEQYF
>TRBJ1-2|-|TRBV27|-
TGTGCCAGCGGGCCCTACTATGGCTACACCTTC
CASGPYYGYTF
>TRBJ2-1|-|TRBV27|-
TGTGCCAGCAGTCCTACCGGGGGGCGATACAATGAGCAGTTCTTC
CASSPTGGRYNEQFF
>TRBJ2-1|TRBD2|TRBV4-3|-
TGCGCCAGCAGCCAAGATCCTAGCGGGACGTACAATGAGCAGTTCTTC
CASSQDPSGTYNEQFF
>TRBJ2-2|-|TRBV2|-
TGTGCCAGCAGTGAATCGGGGGTCGGGGGGCCGAACACCGGGGAGCTGTTTTTT
CASSESGVGGPNTGELFF
>TRBJ1-2|-|TRBV6-6|-
TGTGCCAGCAGTTACTCGACTCGGGGTGGCTACACCTTC
CASSYSTRGGYTF
>TRBJ1-2|-|TRBV25-1|-
TGTGCCAGCAGCCCCGCTGGGGGGGTAGAGGGCTACACCTTC
CASSPAGGVEGYTF
>TRBJ1-1|TRBD1|TRBV2|-
TGTGCCAGCAGTGGTCCAGGGGGCGCGACTGAAGCTTTCTTT
CASSGPGGATEAFF
>TRBJ1-1|-|TRBV5-1|-
TGCGCCAGCAGCGCGGACACCCCACGGGCTTTCTTT
CASSADTPRAFF
>TRBJ1-3|-|TRBV9|-
TGTGCCAGCAGCCCCGGGGGGGGCCCCCCTGGAAACACCATATATTTT
CASSPGGGPPGNTIYF
>TRBJ1-5|-|TRBV28|once
TGTGCCAGCAGTTTTTTCCGCGGTCACAATCAGCCCCAGCATTTT
CASSFFRGHNQPQHF
>TRBJ2-1|-|TRBV21-1|-
TGTGCCAGCAGCGCCCCGGGCAGCGGGAGCGTAAATGAGCAGTTCTTC
CASSAPGSGSVNEQFF
>TRBJ2-5|TRBD1|TRBV7-9|-
TGTGCCAGCAGCCCAACAGGGGACGAGACCCAGTACTTC
CASSPTGDETQYF
>TRBJ1-2|TRBD1|TRBV6-1|-
TGTGCCAGCAGTCCATTCGGGACAGCCTATGGCTACACCTTC
CASSPFGTAYGYTF
>TRBJ1-1|-|TRBV5-1|-
TGCGCCAGCAGCTTGGAAGTCAGGGCTTTGAACACTGAAGCTTTCTTT
CASSLEVRALNTEAFF
>TRBJ1-3|-|TRBV7-9|-
TGTGCCAGCAGCTTGAGGCCCTCAGAGAGCTCTGGAAACACCATATATTTT
CASSLRPSESSGNTIYF
>TRBJ2-1|TRBD1|TRBV2|-
TGTGCCACTTTGACAGGGTACCGTGAGCAGTTCTTC
CATLTGYREQFF
>TRBJ1-5|-|TRBV6-5|-
TGTGCCAGCAGACAGGGCAATCAGCCCCAGCATTTT
CASRQGNQPQHF
>TRBJ1-4|-|TRBV27|-
TGTGCCCCTCTAATCCGGGGTTCAGAAAAACTGTTTTTT
CAPLIRGSEKLFF
>TRBJ2-7|TRBD2|TRBV19|-
TGTGCCAGTAGTATACATTCGGGGGGGACCGGGTCCTACGAGCAGTACTTC
CASSIHSGGTGSYEQYF
>TRBJ2-5|-|TRBV7-9|-
TGTGCCAGCAGCTCACCGGGACACCCCCCGGAGACCCAGTACTTC
CASSSPGHPPETQYF
>TRBJ2-5|-|TRBV7-9|-
TGTGCCAGCAGCTTAGTTGAGGAGCGAGAGACCCAGTACTTC
CASSLVEERETQYF
>TRBJ1-1|-|TRBV5-5|-
TGTGCCAGCAGCTTTGACGGACAGCCGAACACTGAAGCTTTCTTT
CASSFDGQPNTEAFF
>TRBJ2-2|-|TRBV19|-
TGTGCCAGCAATTACGGGGCCGGGGAGCTGTTTTTT
CASNYGAGELFF
>TRBJ2-1|TRBD2|TRBV4-2|-
TGTGCCAGCAGCCAAGAATCCGCTAGCGGGTGGAACAATGAGCAGTTCTTC
CASSQESASGWNNEQFF
>TRBJ1-5|-|TRBV6-1|-
TGTGCCAGCAGTGGGTCGAGGGGGGCGGGAGCACAGCCCCAGCATTTT
CASSGSRGAGAQPQHF
>TRBJ2-4|TRBD1|TRBV29-1|few
TGCAGCGTTGACTCGGGACAGGGTACCGGCAAAAACATTCAGTACTTC
CSVDSGQGTGKNIQYF
>TRBJ1-1|-|TRBV6-6|-
TGTGCCAGCAGTTCAACACACCGCATGAACACTGAAGCTTTCTTT
CASSSTHRMNTEAFF
>TRBJ2-7|TRBD2|TRBV5-1|-
TGCGCCAGCAGCTTGGAGGCGGGAGTAGGGCTCGAGCAGTACTTC
CASSLEAGVGLEQYF
>TRBJ2-3|TRBD1|TRBV9|-
TGTGCCAGCAGCGTACTGGGACAGGGGACAGATACGCAGTATTTT
CASSVLGQGTDTQYF
>TRBJ2-1|-|TRBV19|-
TGTGCCAGTAGTACCCATTGGAGCTCCTACAATGAGCAGTTCTTC
CASSTHWSSYNEQFF
>TRBJ1-2|-|TRBV4-3|-
TGCGCCAGCAGCCAAGATAAGGGATTCCGGGGCTATGGCTACACCTTC
CASSQDKGFRGYGYTF
>TRBJ1-2|-|TRBV5-6|-
TGTGCCAGCAGCTTTGAGGTATATAATGGCTACACCTTC
CASSFEVYNGYTF
>TRBJ2-7|-|TRBV29-1|-
TGCAGCGTCAGAGCTACAGGGACCTCCTACGAGCAGTACTTC
CSVRATGTSYEQYF
>TRBJ2-5|TRBD2|TRBV10-3|-
TGTGCCACCCGGACTAGGGAAGAGACCCAGTACTTC
CATRTREETQYF
>TRBJ2-5|TRBD2|TRBV10-3|-
TGTGCCATCAGTTTAACTAGCGGAAAAGAGACCCAGTACTTC
CAISLTSGKETQYF
>TRBJ2-1|TRBD1|TRBV7-3|-
TGTGCCAGCAGCTCTCTTTCCGGGACAGGGGACCATATCCTGTTCTTC
CASSSLSGTGDHILFF
>TRBJ2-2|TRBD1|TRBV30|-
TGTGCCTGGAGTGTACGGGACAGGGCAAACACCGGGGAGCTGTTTTTT
CAWSVRDRANTGELFF
>TRBJ2-7|-|TRBV5-6|-
TGTGCCAGCAGCTGGGGTATAGGAGGCGAGCAGTACTTC
CASSWGIGGEQYF
>TRBJ1-1|-|TRBV6-5|-
TGTGCCAGCAGTTACCCGGGAGGCGCTGGGACTGAAGCTTTCTTT
CASSYPGGAGTEAFF